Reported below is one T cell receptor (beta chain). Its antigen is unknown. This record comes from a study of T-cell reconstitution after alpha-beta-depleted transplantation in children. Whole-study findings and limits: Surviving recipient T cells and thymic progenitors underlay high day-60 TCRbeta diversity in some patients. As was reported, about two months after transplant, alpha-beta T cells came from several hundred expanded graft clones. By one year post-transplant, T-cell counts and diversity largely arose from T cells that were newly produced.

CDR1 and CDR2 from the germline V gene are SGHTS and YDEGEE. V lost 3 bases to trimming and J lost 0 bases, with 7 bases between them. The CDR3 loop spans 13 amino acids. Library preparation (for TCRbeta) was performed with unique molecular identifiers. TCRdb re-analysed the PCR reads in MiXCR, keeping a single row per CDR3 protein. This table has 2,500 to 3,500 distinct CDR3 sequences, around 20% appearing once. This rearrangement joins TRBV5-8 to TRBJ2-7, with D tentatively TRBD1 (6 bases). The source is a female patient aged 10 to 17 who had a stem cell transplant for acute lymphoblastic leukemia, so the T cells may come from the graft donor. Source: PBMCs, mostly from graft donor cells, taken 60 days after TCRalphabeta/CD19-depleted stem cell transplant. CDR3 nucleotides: TGTGCCAGCAGCTCCAGGGGCTCCTACGAGCAGTACTTC. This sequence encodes CASSSRGSYEQYF.